The rows below give T cell receptor beta chains drawn from one sample of a study of shared clonotypes between healthy human individuals. Generated by immunoSEQ multiplex PCR, the TCRdb table keeps only in-frame clones and is missing some. The sample has millions of clones; roughly 94% are singletons. Sequenced sample: naive CD4+ T cells sorted from blood. These receptors all stem from a man younger than 30 in good health. Each CDR3 is given with its conserved first and last residue. The D gene is left open where the match is weak. Size is omitted from some rows. Given values are once, few, many or a class for expanded clones.

TRBJ2-7	-	TRBV7-9	-	CASSFGQSSYEQYF
TRBJ1-3	-	TRBV28	-	CASSSEDPASGNTIYF
TRBJ2-7	-	TRBV29-1	-	CSVAEQEGRHYEQYF
TRBJ2-2	-	TRBV28	-	CASSLSSGELFF
TRBJ2-7	-	TRBV6-5	TRBD1	CASSYGSGQAFYEQYF
TRBJ2-5	-	TRBV5-1	TRBD2	CASSLAPGGEETQYF
TRBJ2-3	once	TRBV5-1	TRBD2	CASSPGSSGATDTQYF
TRBJ2-1	-	TRBV21-1	-	CASSKGGSSYNEQFF
TRBJ1-5	-	TRBV2	TRBD1	CASSPDRGHQPQHF
TRBJ2-3	-	TRBV10-3	TRBD2	CAISDSGAGTDTQYF
TRBJ2-2	-	TRBV6-4	-	CASSESGNTGELFF
TRBJ2-7	-	TRBV2	TRBD2	CASRTSGAYEQYF
TRBJ1-1	many	TRBV4-1	-	CASSQGRLFEAFF
TRBJ2-1	-	TRBV7-2	-	CASSLRSYNEQFF
TRBJ1-3	-	TRBV30	-	CAWRQFSGNTIYF
TRBJ2-7	-	TRBV5-1	TRBD1	CASSWDSYTNNYEQYF
TRBJ1-6	-	TRBV6-1	-	CASTASYNSPLHF
TRBJ1-2	-	TRBV30	-	CAWSVFWPSPDNYGYTF
TRBJ2-5	-	TRBV25-1	-	CASSGDRKQETQYF
TRBJ1-4	-	TRBV27	-	CASSRGETNEKLFF
TRBJ1-4	once	TRBV18	-	CASSPLGIVGTNEKLFF
TRBJ2-3	-	TRBV27	TRBD1	CASRPFEGARDTQYF
TRBJ1-1	once	TRBV6-1	TRBD1	CASSPRDRGHAFF
TRBJ1-5	-	TRBV6-1	TRBD1	CASSGAWTGVRQPQHF
TRBJ1-3	once	TRBV5-1	TRBD1	CASSSGTGKILSGNTIYF
TRBJ2-7	-	TRBV27	-	CASSLSGFQGMYEQYF
TRBJ1-6	-	TRBV6-5	TRBD1	CASSYTDGTGSSPLHF
TRBJ2-7	-	TRBV12-5	TRBD1	CASGLGVQGNEQYF
TRBJ1-4	-	TRBV10-3	-	CAISEPAVPLQFF
TRBJ2-3	-	TRBV20-1	-	CSARQLDTQYF
TRBJ2-6	once	TRBV7-9	TRBD1	CAGSDRGVPSGANVLTF
TRBJ1-1	-	TRBV6-1	-	CASLRLGVVLTEAFF
TRBJ2-7	-	TRBV7-2	TRBD2	CASSHGLAGAYEQYF
TRBJ1-1	-	TRBV11-2	TRBD1	CASSSGQGTEAFF
TRBJ1-3	-	TRBV7-9	TRBD1	CASSTDRGSGNTIYF
TRBJ2-7	-	TRBV19	-	CASSTGYEQYF
TRBJ2-7	-	TRBV18	TRBD1	CASSPGQGVEQYF
TRBJ2-1	-	TRBV4-2	TRBD2	CASSQDYGRAEVEQFF
TRBJ2-2	-	TRBV6-5	-	CASSRGGGGELFF
TRBJ1-1	-	TRBV28	-	CASRNTVNTEAFF